One and the same sample provided the 19 T cell receptor beta chains below, sequenced in a study of lymphopenia after photon versus proton radiotherapy. TCRdb's copy holds only in-frame clones and misses some; the assay was immunoSEQ multiplex PCR. The data contain 50,000 or so clones, 80% to 95% of them singletons. The sample here was peripheral blood, taken from a patient treated with photon-based radiotherapy. These receptors were collected from a woman in her thirties or forties with cholangiocarcinoma.

This chain links TRBV9 with TRBJ1-6; possible D gene TRBD1, 6 bases. The germline V gene has CDR1 SGDLS and CDR2 YYNGEE. There are 16 residues in the CDR3. The V gene lost 0 bases and the J gene lost 5 bases, with 12 bases spanning the gap. The CDR3 nucleotides read TGTGCCAGCAGCGTAGGGACAGTTGGGAATAATTCACCCCTCCACTTT. It encodes CASSVGTVGNNSPLHF.

CDR3 DNA: TGTGCCAGCAGTTACAGGTTCGGGGGCACTGAAGCTTTCTTT. It encodes CASSYRFGGTEAFF. The chain carries TRBV2 and TRBJ1-1; TRBD1 is a possible D gene (5 bases). Germline V gene sequence: CDR1 SNHLY, CDR2 FYNNEI. The CDR3 sequence is 14 residues long. The V gene lost 5 bases and the J gene lost 4 bases, with 14 bases spanning the gap.

The chain employs TRBV30 and TRBJ1-1; D remains unclear. Germline CDR1 and CDR2: GTSNPN and SVGIG (reference sequence). Trimming shortened V by 2 bases and J by 0 bases, and 1 base separated the two germline ends. The CDR3 covers 11 residues. As DNA, the CDR3 is TGTGCCTGGAGTTTGAACACTGAAGCTTTCTTT. Its protein product is CAWSLNTEAFF.

J is TRBJ1-4 and V is TRBV21-1. TRBV21-1 is designated a pseudogene. This CDR3 is built from 14 residues. In DNA, the CDR3 is TGTGCCAGCAGCGACCCCCGGAGGGGGGAAAAACTGTTTTTT. It codes for CASSDPRRGEKLFF.

This chain connects TRBV15 to TRBJ1-5; D uncertain. CDR1 LNHNV and CDR2 YYDKDF come from the germline V gene (reference sequence). The CDR3 has 14 residues. V lost 4 bases and J 1 base, leaving 8 bases between the germline ends. This CDR3 reads CATSMGYSNQPQHF. The CDR3 nucleotides are TGTGCCACCAGCATGGGGTACAGCAATCAGCCCCAGCATTTT.

This clone showed up just a few times. Here the CDR3 reads CASRSAYEQYF. The CDR3 DNA sequence: TGTGCCAGCCGGTCGGCCTACGAGCAGTACTTC. J is TRBJ2-7 and V is TRBV6-5; no firm D call. With 8 bases removed from V and 2 bases from J, the gap between germline ends came to 7 bases. The CDR3 is made up of 11 amino acids. The germline V gene encodes CDR1 MNHEY and CDR2 SVGAGI.

For the CDR3, the DNA is TGCGCCAGCAGCCAAGGGGCCAACAGATACGAGCAGTACTTC. This gives the protein CASSQGANRYEQYF. The chain combines TRBV4-3 with TRBJ2-7, with D hard to call. Germline values: CDR1 LGHNA, CDR2 YSLEER. The CDR3 runs 14 residues. Trimming stripped 1 base from V and 4 bases from J, with 11 bases between.

Here the CDR3 reads CASSFVTGGGETQYF. The CDR3 DNA is TGTGCCAGCAGCTTTGTGACAGGGGGCGGCGAGACCCAGTACTTC. The chain recombines TRBV5-5 with TRBJ2-5; 10 nucleotides match TRBD1. Germline CDR1 is SGHKS and CDR2 is YYEKEE (reference sequence). This CDR3 is 15 amino acids long. J was trimmed by 5 bases and V by 2 bases; bases with no gene match: 6.

This sequence joins TRBV27 and TRBJ2-2; 8 bases match TRBD2. The CDR3 consists of 13 residues. The junction had 9 bases not matched to a gene; V was cut back by 11 bases and J by 7 bases. Germline CDR1 and CDR2: MNHEY and SMNVEV (reference sequence). CDR3 coding DNA: TGTGCCGTGGCAGCGGGGGACTACGGGGAGCTGTTTTTT. Encoded protein: CAVAAGDYGELFF.

The genes are TRBV6-5 and TRBJ1-3; D gene unclear. CDR1 and CDR2 (germline): MNHEY, SVGAGI. This CDR3 is 13 amino acids long. Trimming cost V 7 bases and J 4 bases, with 11 bases left between them. The CDR3 loop is CASTTGRGNTIYF. As DNA, the CDR3 is TGTGCCAGCACTACCGGTCGGGGAAACACCATATATTTT.

The chain has TRBV18 and TRBJ2-7; possible D gene TRBD1, 6 bases. Trimming removed 4 bases at V and 0 bases at J, with 13 bases between. Germline lookup yields CDR1 KGHSH and CDR2 LQKENI. The CDR3 sequence is 15 residues long. As DNA, the CDR3 is TGTGCCAGCTCACTCGTTGACAGGAGCTCCTACGAGCAGTACTTC. Translating it yields CASSLVDRSSYEQYF.

The chain has TRBV6-6 and TRBJ1-6; no firm D call. Germline assignment: CDR1 MNHNY and CDR2 SVGAGI (reference sequence). This CDR3 has 15 residues. Between the trimmed V and J ends, which lost 6 bases and 8 bases, there was a span of 17 bases. This chain's CDR3 is CASSRAPPKDSPLHF. In DNA, the CDR3 is TGTGCCAGCAGCCGCGCCCCGCCAAAGGATTCACCCCTCCACTTT.

J is TRBJ2-3 and V is TRBV7-2; possible D gene TRBD2, 6 bases. Germline loops: CDR1 SGHTA, CDR2 FQGNSA. The V end was cut by 2 bases, the J end by 0 bases, with 18 bases between. CDR3 length: 18 residues. The CDR3 sequence is CASSLWSKSGLSTDTQYF. The CDR3 coding sequence is TGTGCCAGCAGCTTATGGTCCAAAAGCGGGCTTAGCACAGATACGCAGTATTTT.

Notes on this clone: The junction shows a germline mismatch at one end, possibly a read error. The chain has TRBV7-7 and TRBJ2-2; perhaps TRBD1 as D (5 bases). The CDR3 sequence is 16 residues long. Germline lookup yields CDR1 SSHAT and CDR2 FNYEAQ (reference sequence). CDR3 sequence reads: CASSLGALRNTGELFF. Here the CDR3 DNA reads TGTGCTAGCAGCTTAGGGGCCCTAAGAAACACCGGGGAGCTGTTTTTT.

V and J are TRBV30 and TRBJ1-3; D is uncertain. The V end lost 0 bases, the J end lost 7 bases, and 10 bases lay between the germline ends. The length of the CDR3 is 13 residues. Germline V gene data show CDR1 as GTSNPN and CDR2 as SVGIG (reference sequence). As DNA, the CDR3 is TGTGCCTGGAGTGTACTTAGTAGTAACACCATATATTTT. Its protein product is CAWSVLSSNTIYF.

The chain has TRBV11-1 and TRBJ2-7; 9 bases agree with TRBD2. With 4 bases clipped from V and 2 bases from J, the junction kept 6 bases outside the gene matches. CDR3 size: 15 residues. The germline CDR1 and CDR2 sequences are SGHAT and FQDESV (reference sequence). The CDR3 sequence: CASSWAAGGTYEQYF. CDR3 nucleotide sequence: TGTGCCAGCAGCTGGGCAGCGGGGGGTACCTACGAGCAGTACTTC.

The chain couples TRBV30 to TRBJ2-1, with TRBD2 matching 11 bases. The CDR3 is made up of 16 amino acids. Germline V CDR1 and CDR2: GTSNPN, SVGIG (reference sequence). Trimming at V came to 0 bases and at J to 8 bases, leaving 9 bases not matched to a gene. CDR3 protein: CAWSVERLAGIYEQFF. Here the CDR3 DNA reads TGTGCCTGGAGTGTAGAACGACTAGCGGGGATTTATGAGCAGTTCTTC.

This clone has just one count. J is TRBJ2-6 and V is TRBV29-1, with D tentatively TRBD1 (6 bases). The ends were cut back, 3 bases at V and 2 bases at J, with 8 bases in the middle. Germline loops: CDR1 SQVTM, CDR2 ANQGSEA. The CDR3 sequence is 14 residues long. CDR3 DNA: TGCAGCGTTGAGAAGGGGGCTGGGGCCAACGTCCTGACTTTC. Translating gives CSVEKGAGANVLTF.

This chain connects TRBV4-1 to TRBJ2-2; D remains ambiguous. The CDR3 contains 13 residues. Trimming took 1 base from V and 1 from J, leaving 1 base between them. Germline lookup yields CDR1 MGHRA and CDR2 YSYEKL. The CDR3 is CASSQGNTGELFF. The CDR3 region has the DNA TGCGCCAGCAGCCAAGGGAACACCGGGGAGCTGTTTTTT.